Each of the 15 T cell receptor beta chains below was sequenced from the same sample in a study of shared clonotypes between healthy human individuals (dated by TCRdb to 2020 to 2022). Library preparation was by the immunoSEQ multiplex PCR assay. In its TCRdb copy, this immuneACCESS table keeps in-frame sequences only and misses some clones. Where compared with another copy, unresolved V genes explain less than half of these, and the others have no known cause. The sample has about 2.1 million clones on record, 85% to 95% of them singletons. Jointly, the top ten make up around 1.7% of the sample. CD8 naive samples were CD45RO-negative cells positively selected for CCR7, giving a CD45RA+CCR7+ population that excluded TemRA cells. Sequencing used naive CD8+ T cells from PBMCs. Per the publication, the cell subset or site label means: CD45RA+CCR7+. The receptors shown here come from a man aged 18 to 30 in good health. Some clones in this sample may be carry-over from other donors' samples.

The chain joins TRBV6-5 to TRBJ2-2; perhaps TRBD2 as D (6 bases). Germline CDR1 and CDR2: MNHEY and SVGAGI. Trimming took 2 bases from V and 3 from J, leaving 13 bases between them. The CDR3 loop spans 16 amino acids. The CDR3 protein is CASSYRGRDYTGELFF. The CDR3 coding sequence is TGTGCCAGCAGTTACCGGGGACGGGACTACACCGGGGAGCTGTTTTTT.

This chain joins TRBV9 and TRBJ2-7, with 9 bases matching TRBD2. The ends lost 3 bases at V and 0 bases at J; junction bases unmatched: 7. Germline CDR1 SGDLS, CDR2 YYNGEE. The CDR3 contains 16 residues. The CDR3 loop reads CASSAGTSPSSYEQYF. In DNA, the CDR3 is TGTGCCAGCAGCGCTGGGACTAGCCCGAGCTCCTACGAGCAGTACTTC.

This chain connects TRBV11-2 to TRBJ2-7; D remains unclear. This CDR3 comprises 13 residues. Germline V lookup: CDR1 SGHAT, CDR2 FQNNGV. V shed 4 bases and J shed 2 bases, with 9 bases lying between them. CDR3 nucleotides: TGTGCCAGCAGCTCCGGACGTACCTACGAGCAGTACTTC. It encodes CASSSGRTYEQYF.

In nucleotides, the CDR3 is TGTGCCAGCAGCTCGGGAGAGGGTATAGCCGCGTGGGGGATGGCAGATACGCAGTATTTT. This codes for CASSSGEGIAAWGMADTQYF. The rearrangement joins TRBV5-4 to TRBJ2-3; possibly TRBD2 for D (6 bases). This CDR3 region has 20 residues. V shed 3 bases and J shed 4 bases, with 30 bases lying between them. Germline CDR1 and CDR2: SGHNT and YYREEE (reference sequence).

The genes are TRBV29-1 and TRBJ2-2; maybe TRBD1 (5 bases). The CDR3 loop spans 13 amino acids. Trimming pared 4 bases from V and 1 base from J, leaving 7 bases between. The germline CDR1 and CDR2 sequences are SQVTM and ANQGSEA. CDR3 protein: CSVGRVNTGELFF. The CDR3 DNA reads as TGCAGCGTTGGCAGGGTGAACACCGGGGAGCTGTTTTTT.

V and J are TRBV28 and TRBJ1-5; no reliable D call. V lost 5 bases and J lost 1, with 9 bases in between. Germline CDR1 is MDHEN and CDR2 is SYDVKM. CDR3 size: 14 residues. CDR3 in amino acids: CASSLQESNQPQHF. The DNA of the CDR3 is TGTGCCAGCAGTCTCCAAGAAAGCAATCAGCCCCAGCATTTT.

V and J are TRBV10-3 and TRBJ2-3; TRBD2 agrees at 12 bases. The CDR3 is 17 amino acids. Germline lookup yields CDR1 ENHRY and CDR2 SYGVKD. V was pared by 3 bases and J by 0 bases, with 4 bases of the junction left unmatched. The CDR3 reads CAISDPGLAGSTDTQYF. The CDR3 DNA reads TGTGCCATCAGTGACCCTGGACTAGCGGGGAGCACAGATACGCAGTATTTT.

The chain combines TRBV2 with TRBJ2-1; D may be TRBD1 or TRBD2 (6 bases each). The V gene's germline CDR1 is SNHLY and CDR2 FYNNEI. V lost 9 bases and J lost 0, with 12 bases in between. The CDR3 contains 14 residues. The CDR3 region has the DNA TGTGCCAGGCCGAGGGGGGACTCCTACAATGAGCAGTTCTTC. It encodes CARPRGDSYNEQFF.

The chain carries TRBV9 and TRBJ2-7, with 14 bases lining up with TRBD2. V lost 3 bases to trimming and J lost 0 bases; unmatched junction nucleotides: 5. CDR3 length: 17 amino acids. CDR1 and CDR2 from the germline V gene are SGDLS and YYNGEE. The CDR3, as DNA: TGTGCCAGCAGCGGACTAGCGGGAGGGGCGAGCTCCTACGAGCAGTACTTC. It translates to CASSGLAGGASSYEQYF.

Here the CDR3 reads CASSIGWQGAIATEAFF. DNA of the CDR3: TGTGCCAGTAGTATAGGCTGGCAGGGGGCCATCGCCACTGAAGCTTTCTTT. This sequence joins TRBV19 and TRBJ1-1; 8 bases align to TRBD1. CDR1 and CDR2 (germline): LNHDA, SQIVND (reference sequence). Losses at the gene ends were 1 base for V and 4 bases for J; bases not matched to a gene: 11. The CDR3 consists of 17 residues.

About this clone itself: Other DNA sequences within the sample encode an identical CDR3. The genes are TRBV29-1 and TRBJ2-1, with D hard to call. The CDR3 contains 11 residues. V dropped 4 bases and J dropped 5 bases, with 6 bases sitting between them. Per the germline V gene, CDR1 is SQVTM and CDR2 is ANQGSEA. CDR3 in DNA: TGCAGCGTTGGATTACACAATGAGCAGTTCTTC. Translation: CSVGLHNEQFF.

This clone was counted once. This chain uses TRBV11-2 with TRBJ2-7; D is perhaps TRBD1 (6 bases). The V gene lost 6 bases and the J gene lost 1 base, with 19 bases spanning the gap. Germline V CDR1 and CDR2: SGHAT, FQNNGV. CDR3 length: 16 amino acids. The DNA for the CDR3 is TGTGCCAGCAGTCTGACCTCTGACAGGATTTCCTACGAGCAGTACTTC. This gives the protein CASSLTSDRISYEQYF.

The chain has TRBV5-1 and TRBJ2-5; D not certain. V was clipped by 6 bases and J by 4 bases, with 13 bases between them. The length of the CDR3 is 13 residues. Germline loops: CDR1 SGHRS, CDR2 YFSETQ. The CDR3 sequence: CASTAPLGETQYF. CDR3 DNA sequence: TGCGCCAGCACGGCCCCTCTGGGAGAGACCCAGTACTTC.

Of note for this clone: Different DNA sequences within this sample yield the same CDR3. The chain is built from TRBV19 and TRBJ1-5; the match to TRBD1 covers 10 bases. The junction had 2 bases not matched to a gene; V was cut back by 3 bases and J by 6 bases. The CDR3 is made up of 14 amino acids. Germline CDR1 reads LNHDA; CDR2 reads SQIVND (reference sequence). The CDR3 reads CASSIRDRGQPQHF. The CDR3 nucleotides read TGTGCCAGTAGTATCCGGGACAGGGGTCAGCCCCAGCATTTT.

A single count supports this clone. The genes are TRBV27 and TRBJ2-3, with a tentative D call TRBD1 (5 bases). This CDR3 has 14 amino acids. The V and J ends lost 4 bases and 3 bases respectively, with 11 bases between them. The germline V gene encodes CDR1 MNHEY and CDR2 SMNVEV (reference sequence). The chain's CDR3 is CASSSAGFTDTQYF. The CDR3 nucleotides are TGTGCCAGCAGTTCGGCAGGGTTTACAGATACGCAGTATTTT.